This TCR beta chain appears in the sequencing data of a study of blood T cell repertoires in COVID-19. Study-level information: From the United States, Italy and Spain came samples of acute and convalescent COVID-19. Nucleic acid was either cDNA or gDNA, and it came from T cells, B-cell-depleted T cells, or PBMCs.

Germline V gene data show CDR1 as KGHSH and CDR2 as LQKENI. Deletions cut 5 bases from V and 3 bases from J, with 10 bases between. This CDR3 region has 13 residues. In the authors' workflow: Amplified reference gene primers provided the basis for estimating nucleated cell counts. Some clones are missing from TCRdb's copy, which holds only in-frame ones; the method was immunoSEQ multiplex PCR. Clone size and the V and J calls come from that table; the DNA yielded D and trimming. The sample consists of 97,000 or so clones, approximately 80% of them appearing once. Sequencing used peripheral blood. The chain joins TRBV18 to TRBJ1-1; unclear D gene. The sequence was obtained from an older man with acute or convalescent COVID-19. The CDR3 protein is CASSTQEDTEAFF. The CDR3 DNA is TGTGCCAGCTCAACACAAGAGGACACTGAAGCTTTCTTT.